These T cell receptor beta chains were read from a single sample in a study of blood T cell repertoires in COVID-19. Clones were sequenced by immunoSEQ multiplex PCR, and TCRdb holds only the in-frame ones, with some missing. The sample includes over 250,000 clones, 83% of them seen just once. Sequencing input: peripheral blood. Source of these receptors: a woman aged 45-65 years who had recovered from COVID-19. Both conserved end residues are part of each CDR3. The D gene is left open where the match is weak. A row's size may be missing; if present it is once, few, many or a size class.

>-|TRBD1|18|TRBV7-8|TRBJ1-2
CASSSSGTGGGSFYGYTF
TGTGCCAGCAGCTCAAGCGGGACAGGGGGGGGGAGCTTCTATGGCTACACCTTC
>-|TRBD1|16|TRBV7-2|TRBJ2-2
CASSAGQGANTGELFF
TGTGCCAGCAGCGCAGGACAGGGGGCGAACACCGGGGAGCTGTTTTTT
>-|-|15|TRBV6-2/TRBV6-3|TRBJ2-5
CASSAGTQVEETQYF
TGTGCCAGCAGCGCCGGGACTCAGGTCGAAGAGACCCAGTACTTC
>-|-|15|TRBV9|TRBJ1-2
CASSVEGTPDYGYTF
TGTGCCAGCAGCGTAGAAGGGACACCGGACTATGGCTACACCTTC
>few|-|14|TRBV18|TRBJ2-3
CASSPSQGSDTQYF
TGTGCCAGCTCACCCAGCCAGGGGTCAGATACGCAGTATTTT
>-|-|13|TRBV7-3|TRBJ2-1
CASSLRGVREQFF
TGTGCCAGCAGCCTAAGGGGAGTACGTGAGCAGTTCTTC
>-|-|14|TRBV9|TRBJ2-3
CASSRGSGPDTQYF
TGTGCCAGCAGTAGGGGGAGTGGGCCAGATACGCAGTATTTT
>few|TRBD1|16|TRBV27|TRBJ2-5
CASSPNPGTVQETQYF
TGTGCCAGCAGTCCCAACCCTGGGACAGTTCAAGAGACCCAGTACTTC
>-|-|12|TRBV7-9|TRBJ2-1
CASSVSVNEQFF
TGTGCCAGCAGCGTGTCGGTCAATGAGCAGTTCTTC
>-|-|16|TRBV27|TRBJ1-2
CASSRLPAGVDYGYTF
TGTGCCAGCAGTCGACTTCCGGCAGGGGTGGACTATGGCTACACCTTC
>-|-|15|TRBV3-1/TRBV3-2|TRBJ1-2
CASSQGGGTFYGYTF
TGTGCCAGCAGCCAAGGAGGCGGGACCTTCTATGGCTACACCTTC
>once|-|13|TRBV7-3|TRBJ2-5
CASSLSEQETQYF
TGTGCCAGCAGCTTGAGCGAACAAGAGACCCAGTACTTC
>once|TRBD1|14|TRBV5-4|TRBJ2-7
CASSPRDSSYEQYF
TGTGCCAGCAGCCCTCGGGACAGCTCCTACGAGCAGTACTTC
>few|-|12|TRBV28|TRBJ2-2
CASSSYNGELFF
TGTGCCAGCAGTTCGTATAATGGGGAGCTGTTTTTT
>-|TRBD2|15|TRBV18|TRBJ2-1
CASSPPGTSFNEQFF
TGTGCCAGCTCACCACCGGGGACTAGTTTCAATGAGCAGTTCTTC
>-|-|15|TRBV29-1|TRBJ1-2
CSVVGSFQGLYGYTF
TGCAGCGTCGTTGGGAGTTTTCAGGGACTCTATGGCTACACCTTC
>-|-|14|TRBV28|TRBJ1-1
CASSLDSLNTEAFF
TGTGCCAGCAGTTTGGACTCTTTGAACACTGAAGCTTTCTTT
>few|-|16|TRBV25-1|TRBJ1-5
CASPGGYYYSNQPQHF
TGTGCCAGCCCTGGCGGATACTATTATAGCAATCAGCCCCAGCATTTT
>-|-|13|TRBV18|TRBJ1-1
CASSPGLSTEAFF
TGTGCCAGCTCACCGGGACTCAGCACTGAAGCTTTCTTT
>-|-|12|TRBV30|TRBJ1-2
CAWSVRVGGYTF
TGTGCCTGGAGTGTGAGGGTGGGAGGCTACACCTTC
>-|TRBD1|15|TRBV5-1|TRBJ1-2
CASSLGGTEPYGYTF
TGCGCCAGCAGCTTAGGGGGGACAGAACCCTATGGCTACACCTTC
>-|-|15|TRBV5-6|TRBJ1-2
CASSLWTSPNYGYTF
TGTGCCAGCTCCCTATGGACAAGCCCTAACTATGGCTACACCTTC
>-|TRBD1|14|TRBV11-1|TRBJ1-4
CASSHGQGGEKLFF
TGTGCCAGCAGCCATGGACAGGGAGGCGAAAAACTGTTTTTT
>-|TRBD2|13|TRBV18|TRBJ2-7
CASSPGRAPLQYF
TGTGCCAGCTCACCGGGGAGGGCACCGCTGCAGTACTTC
>-|TRBD1|17|TRBV4-3|TRBJ2-3
CASSQILTRGQGDTQYF
TGCGCCAGCAGCCAGATTCTAACCAGGGGGCAAGGAGATACGCAGTATTTT
>-|-|13|TRBV3-1/TRBV3-2|TRBJ2-7
CASSREGAYEQYF
TGTGCCAGCAGCCGGGAGGGGGCCTACGAGCAGTACTTC
>-|-|15|TRBV30|TRBJ1-4
CAWSVDRTTNEKLFF
TGTGCCTGGAGTGTTGACAGGACAACTAATGAAAAACTGTTTTTT
>-|-|16|TRBV11-2|TRBJ2-2
CASSLVASWPSGELFF
TGTGCCAGCAGCTTAGTAGCATCCTGGCCATCCGGGGAGCTGTTTTTT
>once|TRBD2|14|TRBV30|TRBJ2-3
CAWTSGGLTDTQYF
TGTGCCTGGACTTCGGGAGGGTTGACAGATACGCAGTATTTT
>-|-|13|TRBV27|TRBJ1-6
CASSPLGGGPLHF
TGTGCCAGCAGTCCCCTGGGCGGGGGGCCCCTCCACTTT
>-|-|16|TRBV19|TRBJ2-7
CASSEPTRRGSYEQYF
TGTGCCAGTAGCGAACCGACGAGGAGAGGGTCCTACGAGCAGTACTTC
>few|-|15|TRBV19|TRBJ1-5
CASSYSTGGNQPQHF
TGTGCCAGTAGCTACTCGACAGGCGGGAATCAGCCCCAGCATTTT
>-|TRBD1|14|TRBV30|TRBJ2-7
CAWSTGTGRYEQYF
TGTGCCTGGAGTACCGGGACAGGGCGGTACGAGCAGTACTTC
>once|TRBD2|17|TRBV7-9|TRBJ2-2
CASSLQSAGEGTGELFF
TGTGCCAGCAGCTTACAATCTGCCGGGGAGGGGACCGGGGAGCTGTTTTTT
>few|TRBD2|16|TRBV24-1|TRBJ2-1
CATSDLGLAGQNEQFF
TGTGCCACCAGTGATTTAGGACTAGCGGGACAAAATGAGCAGTTCTTC
>-|-|15|TRBV24-1|TRBJ1-4
CATSDPRTAPGKLFF
TGTGCCACCAGTGATCCGCGGACGGCGCCGGGGAAACTGTTTTTT
>-|TRBD2|14|TRBV3-1/TRBV3-2|TRBJ2-7
CASSQTSGAYEQYF
TGTGCCAGCAGCCAAACTAGCGGGGCCTACGAGCAGTACTTC
>-|-|13|TRBV6-4|TRBJ2-2
CASSAGISGELFF
TGTGCCAGCAGTGCAGGGATTAGCGGGGAGCTGTTTTTT
>-|TRBD2|17|TRBV18|TRBJ2-1
CASSPGLAGGAYNEQFF
TGTGCCAGCTCACCGGGACTAGCGGGAGGTGCCTACAATGAGCAGTTCTTC
>-|TRBD2|16|TRBV19|TRBJ2-1
CASSGTSVSSYNEQFF
TGTGCCAGTAGTGGGACTAGCGTAAGCTCCTACAATGAGCAGTTCTTC
>-|TRBD1|15|TRBV6-5|TRBJ1-2
CASSTLRHRGDGYTF
TGTGCCAGCTCTACGCTCCGACACAGGGGGGATGGCTACACCTTC
>-|TRBD1|15|TRBV11-2|TRBJ2-7
CASSFQQGATYEQYF
TGTGCCAGCAGTTTTCAACAGGGGGCAACCTACGAGCAGTACTTC
>once|-|13|TRBV30|TRBJ2-1
CAWSPPRGNEQFF
TGTGCCTGGAGTCCCCCGAGGGGGAATGAGCAGTTCTTC
>once|TRBD2|16|TRBV5-4|TRBJ2-1
CASSLGGTSGRNEQFF
TGTGCCAGCAGCTTGGGAGGGACTAGCGGTAGAAATGAGCAGTTCTTC
>-|-|14|TRBV7-2|TRBJ2-7
CASSPTSSIYEQYF
TGTGCCAGCAGCCCAACTAGCAGCATCTACGAGCAGTACTTC
>-|-|15|TRBV28|TRBJ1-5
CASRHLRGSGQPQHF
TGTGCCAGCAGACATCTGAGGGGGTCGGGTCAGCCCCAGCATTTT
>-|-|11|TRBV30|TRBJ1-4
CAWSGNEKLFF
TGTGCCTGGAGCGGTAATGAAAAACTGTTTTTT
>-|-|11|TRBV2|TRBJ2-7
CASRLEGEQYF
TGTGCCAGCAGGCTAGAGGGCGAGCAGTACTTC
>once|-|12|TRBV6-6|TRBJ2-7
CASSSGLYEQYF
TGTGCCAGCAGTAGCGGGCTCTACGAGCAGTACTTC
>-|-|13|TRBV28|TRBJ1-1
CASRQQVNTEAFF
TGTGCCAGCAGACAACAGGTGAACACTGAAGCTTTCTTT
>few|-|12|TRBV7-9|TRBJ1-6
CASSPGDSPLHF
TGTGCCAGCAGCCCAGGGGATTCACCCCTCCACTTT
>-|TRBD1|14|TRBV18|TRBJ1-2
CASSPTGVGYGYTF
TGTGCCAGCTCACCTACAGGGGTGGGCTATGGCTACACCTTC
>-|-|13|TRBV29-1|TRBJ2-5
CSVEDLRGETQYF
TGCAGCGTTGAAGATCTCCGGGGGGAGACCCAGTACTTC
>-|-|15|TRBV27|TRBJ2-1
CASSLWASAYNEQFF
TGTGCCAGCAGTTTATGGGCTAGCGCGTACAATGAGCAGTTCTTC
>-|-|16|TRBV9|TRBJ1-5
CASSDRLPIFNQPQHF
TGTGCCAGCAGCGATAGACTCCCAATCTTCAATCAGCCCCAGCATTTT
>-|-|13|TRBV14|TRBJ1-2
CASSFDTNYGYTF
TGTGCCAGCAGCTTCGACACGAACTATGGCTACACCTTC
>-|TRBD1|14|TRBV3-1/TRBV3-2|TRBJ2-2
CASNKQGTTGELFF
TGTGCCAGCAACAAACAGGGGACCACCGGGGAGCTGTTTTTT